The 27 T cell receptor beta chains presented below share a single source sample, sequenced in a study of radiation and T cells in renal cell carcinoma. Sequencing was performed with immunoSEQ multiplex PCR; in TCRdb, only in-frame clones are kept and a portion is missing. The sample contains about 22,000 clones, approximately 80% of which appear only once. Time point meaning: baseline pretreatment blood. Treatment: 15 Gy SBRT to primary tumor, nephrectomy 4 weeks later. The sequences come from blood, collected from a patient whose treatment included radiotherapy and nephrectomy. The source is a man in his fifties or sixties with renal cell carcinoma.

This clone was seen a few times. The gene calls are TRBV6-6 and TRBJ1-2; TRBD1 might be the D (6 bases). V was pared by 2 bases and J by 2 bases, with 6 bases between. Germline values: CDR1 MNHNY, CDR2 SVGAGI (reference sequence). This CDR3 contains 13 residues. This chain's CDR3 is CASSYDRNYGYTF. The CDR3 DNA follows: TGTGCCAGCAGTTACGACAGGAACTATGGCTACACCTTC.

This clone has more than one count but fewer than ten. V and J are TRBV27 and TRBJ1-2, with 7 bases identical to TRBD1. In germline, CDR1 is MNHEY, CDR2 SMNVEV (reference sequence). The V segment lost 5 bases and the J segment 4 bases; nucleotides outside the gene matches: 10. This CDR3 is 15 amino acids long. In nucleotides, the CDR3 is TGTGCCAGCAGTCCCCAGGGGGACCCCGGCTATGGCTACACCTTC. Its translation is CASSPQGDPGYGYTF.

This clone was picked up a small number of times. CDR3 region: CASLGAGGFYNEQFF. Written as DNA, the CDR3 is TGTGCCAGCCTTGGGGCGGGAGGGTTCTACAATGAGCAGTTCTTC. The chain recombines TRBV6-1 with TRBJ2-1, with 9 bases fitting TRBD2. V dropped 8 bases and J dropped 3; count of bases not matched to a gene: 8. Germline values: CDR1 MNHNS, CDR2 SASEGT. The CDR3 totals 15 residues.

J is TRBJ1-6 and V is TRBV19; tentative D call: TRBD1 (6 bases). CDR1 and CDR2 from the germline V gene are LNHDA and SQIVND (reference sequence). Trimming shortened V by 8 bases and J by 7 bases, and 18 bases separated the two germline ends. The CDR3 runs 15 residues. The CDR3 DNA sequence: TGTGCCAGTGACCTGGGGCAGGGGCGGAATTCACCCCTCCACTTT. It is translated as CASDLGQGRNSPLHF.

This clone was counted a single time. This chain uses TRBV5-6 with TRBJ2-7; TRBD2 matches 10 bases. The CDR3 spans 16 residues. Trimming at V came to 4 bases and at J to 3 bases, leaving 10 bases not matched to a gene. The germline V gene encodes CDR1 SGHDT and CDR2 YYEEEE. Written as DNA, the CDR3 is TGTGCCAGCAGCGAAACCGGGACTAGCGCTGTCTACGAGCAGTACTTC. Its protein product is CASSETGTSAVYEQYF.

The chain links TRBV27 to TRBJ2-7; D is possibly TRBD2 (6 bases). The CDR3 contains 15 residues. Germline lookup yields CDR1 MNHEY and CDR2 SMNVEV (reference sequence). The V end was cut by 6 bases, the J end by 2 bases, with 17 bases between. CDR3 DNA sequence: TGTGCCAGCAGCCCGGAAGTAGCGGATCCCTACGAGCAGTACTTC. It translates to CASSPEVADPYEQYF.

The chain combines TRBV20-1 with TRBJ1-2; 7 positions match TRBD1. Germline-derived CDR1 and CDR2 are DFQATT and SNEGSKA (reference sequence). The CDR3 consists of 11 residues. CDR3 sequence (DNA): TGCATGACCGGGACAGCCTATGGCTACACCTTC. Translating it yields CMTGTAYGYTF.

This chain joins TRBV2 and TRBJ1-1; D may be TRBD1 (6 bases). The V and J ends lost 11 bases and 0 bases respectively, with 19 bases between them. The CDR3 runs 15 residues. Germline V gene data show CDR1 as SNHLY and CDR2 as FYNNEI. CDR3 in amino acids: CAGRWGGQMNTEAFF. As DNA, the CDR3 is TGTGCCGGGCGTTGGGGGGGCCAAATGAACACTGAAGCTTTCTTT. Filled out from reference TRBV2 and TRBJ1-1, the complete variable domain reads EPEVTQTPSHQVTQMGQEVILRCVPISNHLYFYWYRQILGQKVEFLVSFYNNEISEKSEIFDDQFSVERPDGSNFTLKIRSTKLEDSAMYFCAGRWGGQMNTEAFFGQGTRLTVV.

This sequence joins TRBV7-8 and TRBJ1-4; D is ambiguous. V lost 1 base and J lost 5, with 20 bases in between. The CDR3 is 18 amino acids. Germline assignment: CDR1 SGHVS and CDR2 FQNEAQ. The CDR3 reads CASSLGTQPGLPNEKLFF. The CDR3 DNA sequence: TGTGCCAGCAGCTTAGGCACCCAACCGGGCCTACCGAATGAAAAACTGTTTTTT.

This clone has a single count. J is TRBJ1-2 and V is TRBV7-2, with 9 bases matching TRBD1. Germline CDR1 and CDR2: SGHTA and FQGNSA. The CDR3 length is 18 residues. The J segment lost 8 bases and the V segment lost 1 base, leaving 17 bases of the junction unmatched. CDR3 region: CASSLERGSGTGLSGYTF. CDR3 coding DNA: TGTGCCAGCAGCTTAGAAAGAGGATCTGGGACAGGGTTAAGCGGCTACACCTTC.

The chain links TRBV27 to TRBJ1-2, with D possibly being TRBD1 (6 bases). There are 14 residues in the CDR3. V lost 5 bases and J 7 bases, leaving 17 bases between the germline ends. The germline gives CDR1 MNHEY, CDR2 SMNVEV (reference sequence). This CDR3 is CASSASGALRGYTF. In DNA form, the CDR3 reads TGTGCCAGCAGTGCATCAGGGGCCCTACGTGGCTACACCTTC.

The rearrangement uses TRBV29-1 and TRBJ2-1; 8 bases are shared with TRBD2. The CDR3 runs 13 residues. After removal of 0 bases from V and 7 bases from J, the junction contained 2 bases not matched to a gene. Germline CDR1 and CDR2: SQVTM and ANQGSEA. CDR3 protein: CSVEETSGNEQFF. For the CDR3, the DNA is TGCAGCGTTGAAGAAACTAGCGGAAATGAGCAGTTCTTC.

This clone was picked up one time. V is TRBV5-1 and J is TRBJ2-1; D is undetermined. Germline assignment: CDR1 SGHRS and CDR2 YFSETQ. V lost 0 bases to trimming and J lost 7 bases, with 8 bases between them. This CDR3 comprises 13 residues. The CDR3 nucleotides read TGCGCCAGCAGCTTGGGCGCATCGAATGAGCAGTTCTTC. This codes for CASSLGASNEQFF. Filled out from reference TRBV5-1 and TRBJ2-1, the complete variable domain reads KAGVTQTPRYLIKTRGQQVTLSCSPISGHRSVSWYQQTPGQGLQFLFEYFSETQRNKGNFPGRFSGRQFSNSRSEMNVSTLELGDSALYLCASSLGASNEQFFGPGTRLTVL.

The chain couples TRBV2 to TRBJ2-6; D ambiguous. CDR3 size: 14 residues. From germline, CDR1 is SNHLY and CDR2 FYNNEI. Trimming removed 6 bases at V and 2 bases at J, with 8 bases between. CDR3 sequence: CASSQTPGANVLTF. DNA of the CDR3: TGTGCCAGCAGCCAAACCCCTGGGGCCAACGTCCTGACTTTC.

Here the CDR3 reads CASSEGTGETQYF. For the CDR3, the DNA is TGTGCCAGCAGTGAAGGGACGGGAGAGACCCAGTACTTC. This sequence joins TRBV2 and TRBJ2-5; D gene uncertain. The V gene's germline CDR1 is SNHLY and CDR2 FYNNEI. V was cut by 1 base and J by 4 bases, with 7 bases left in between. The CDR3 loop spans 13 amino acids.

This clone was seen more than once but under ten times. The V and J genes are TRBV7-9 and TRBJ1-1; possibly TRBD1 for D (5 bases). Germline V gives CDR1 SEHNR, CDR2 FQNEAQ (reference sequence). Trimming stripped 8 bases from V and 10 bases from J, with 20 bases between. The CDR3 loop spans 13 amino acids. The CDR3 DNA sequence: TGTGCCAGCCGCGGGGGGAACTACAGGAGAGCTTTCTTT. It yields the protein CASRGGNYRRAFF.

This clone was seen just once. The chain recombines TRBV5-8 with TRBJ1-1, with a weak D call TRBD1 (5 bases). Germline V lookup: CDR1 SGHTS, CDR2 YDEGEE. With 0 bases removed from V and 3 bases from J, the gap between germline ends came to 12 bases. The CDR3 sequence is 15 residues long. CDR3 protein: CASSLEEGLDTEAFF. Written as DNA, the CDR3 is TGTGCCAGCAGCTTGGAGGAGGGGTTGGACACTGAAGCTTTCTTT.

The CDR3 sequence: CASSPTSTAGANVLTF. The CDR3 DNA sequence: TGTGCCAGCTCACCGACTTCTACGGCTGGGGCCAACGTCCTGACTTTC. The V call is TRBV18, the J call TRBJ2-6; D not certain. This CDR3 is built from 16 residues. Trimming shortened V by 3 bases and J by 2 bases, and 11 bases separated the two germline ends. Germline lookup yields CDR1 KGHSH and CDR2 LQKENI.

This rearrangement joins TRBV5-8 to TRBJ2-1, with 10 positions matching TRBD2. The CDR3 has 17 amino acids. V lost 0 bases, J lost 6 bases, and 9 bases stayed unmatched. Germline CDR1 SGHTS, CDR2 YDEGEE. CDR3 protein: CASSLAGTSDLGNEQFF. The CDR3 coding sequence is TGTGCCAGCAGCTTGGCTGGGACTAGCGACCTTGGCAATGAGCAGTTCTTC. Looking up the rest from reference TRBV5-8 and TRBJ2-1 gives the full variable domain: EAGVTQSPTHLIKTRGQQATLRCSPISGHTSVYWYQQALGLGLQFLLWYDEGEERNRGNFPPRFSGRQFPNYSSELNVNALELEDSALYLCASSLAGTSDLGNEQFFGPGTRLTVL.

V usage is TRBV5-1 and J usage is TRBJ2-3; D possibly corresponds to TRBD2 (5 bases). This CDR3 contains 14 residues. Trimming cost V 3 bases and J 4 bases, with 12 bases left between them. Germline CDR1 SGHRS, CDR2 YFSETQ. CDR3 nucleotides: TGCGCCAGCAGCTCTACCGAGGGCGCAGATACGCAGTATTTT. It encodes CASSSTEGADTQYF.

This clone has just a few counts. The rearrangement links TRBV19 to TRBJ2-7; TRBD1 matches 7 bases. J gave up 2 bases and V 3 bases, and 7 bases lay outside the gene matches. Germline V gene sequence: CDR1 LNHDA, CDR2 SQIVND (reference sequence). The CDR3 consists of 15 residues. CDR3 nucleotides: TGTGCCAGTAGTATGTTGTGGGACAGCACCTACGAGCAGTACTTC. It codes for CASSMLWDSTYEQYF.

V gene TRBV10-2 combines with J gene TRBJ2-7, with 8 bases that match TRBD2. Germline CDR1 WSHSY, CDR2 SAAADI. This CDR3 has 14 amino acids. With V trimmed by 5 bases and J by 1 base, 4 bases remained unmatched. The CDR3 protein is CASSSGRGSYEQYF. Written as DNA, the CDR3 is TGCGCCAGCAGTAGCGGGAGAGGGTCCTACGAGCAGTACTTC.

This clone was recorded a few times. The rearrangement joins TRBV29-1 to TRBJ2-7; weak D call: TRBD2 (5 bases). This CDR3 has 13 amino acids. Germline CDR1 reads SQVTM; CDR2 reads ANQGSEA. The V gene lost 3 bases and the J gene lost 2 bases, with 11 bases spanning the gap. The CDR3 here is CSVEGGYTYEQYF. The CDR3 nucleotides are TGCAGCGTTGAGGGCGGGTACACCTACGAGCAGTACTTC.

This chain joins TRBV21-1 and TRBJ2-7; the D call TRBD2 from the table was never checked on the DNA. TRBV21-1 is a recognized pseudogene. CDR3 length: 14 residues. The CDR3 sequence is CASSVGGSSPEQYF. CDR3 nucleotide sequence: TGTGCCAGCAGCGTAGGTGGGAGCTCTCCCGAGCAGTACTTC.

This clone is a singleton in its sample. CDR3 nucleotide sequence: TGTGCCTGGAGACCCGGCGGGACAGAGACCCAGTACTTC. Its protein product is CAWRPGGTETQYF. The chain couples TRBV30 to TRBJ2-5, with D maybe TRBD2 (6 bases). The CDR3 is 13 residues long. CDR1 and CDR2 (germline): GTSNPN, SVGIG (reference sequence). The V and J ends lost 3 bases and 4 bases respectively, with 12 bases between them.

This sequence joins TRBV14 and TRBJ2-1; 11 bases match TRBD2. The CDR3 has 17 residues. V was pared by 3 bases and J by 3 bases, with 7 bases of the junction left unmatched. Germline CDR1 reads SGHDN; CDR2 reads FVKESK. The CDR3 protein is CASSHLPGLADYNEQFF. DNA for the CDR3: TGTGCCAGCAGCCACCTTCCGGGACTAGCGGACTACAATGAGCAGTTCTTC. Variable domain in full (rest from reference TRBV14 and TRBJ2-1): EAGVTQFPSHSVIEKGQTVTLRCDPISGHDNLYWYRRVMGKEIKFLLHFVKESKQDESGMPNNRFLAERTGGTYSTLKVQPAELEDSGVYFCASSHLPGLADYNEQFFGPGTRLTVL.

The genes are TRBV30 and TRBJ2-5; 7 positions agree with TRBD2. The V gene end was trimmed by 0 bases and the J gene end by 4 bases; junction bases not matched to a gene: 5. This CDR3 has 14 residues. The germline CDR1 and CDR2 sequences are GTSNPN and SVGIG (reference sequence). CDR3 nucleotides: TGTGCCTGGAGTGTACTGAGCGGGACAGAGACCCAGTACTTC. Protein product: CAWSVLSGTETQYF.